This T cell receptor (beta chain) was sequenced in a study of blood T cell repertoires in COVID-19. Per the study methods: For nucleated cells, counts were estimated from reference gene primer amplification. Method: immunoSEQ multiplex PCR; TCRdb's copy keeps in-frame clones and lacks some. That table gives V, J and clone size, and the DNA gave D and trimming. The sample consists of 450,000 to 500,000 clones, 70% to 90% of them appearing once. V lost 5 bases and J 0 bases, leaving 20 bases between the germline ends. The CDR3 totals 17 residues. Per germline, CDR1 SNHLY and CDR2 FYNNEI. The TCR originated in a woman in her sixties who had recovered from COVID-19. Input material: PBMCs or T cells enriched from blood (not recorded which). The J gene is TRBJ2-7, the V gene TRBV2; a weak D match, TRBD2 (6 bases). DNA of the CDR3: TGTGCCAGCAGTCACCTAACTAGCAACCCCAGCTCCTACGAGCAGTACTTC. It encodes CASSHLTSNPSSYEQYF.